Listed below are T cell receptor beta chains from one sample, sequenced in a study of blood T cell repertoires in COVID-19. Libraries were prepared by immunoSEQ multiplex PCR; TCRdb keeps only in-frame clonotypes and omits some of them. The sample includes around 300,000 clones, 85% of them seen just once. What was sequenced was peripheral blood. These receptors all stem from a woman in her fifties or sixties with active or convalescent COVID-19. Both conserved end residues are trimmed from each CDR3. The order of the fields is J gene, D gene, V gene, CDR3 protein. The D gene is left open where the match is weak.

>TRBJ1-5|.|TRBV7-2
ASSLIAEGQPQH
>TRBJ2-1|TRBD2|TRBV30
AWKRRELSEQF
>TRBJ2-7|TRBD2|TRBV4-1
ASSQEASGRPSSYEQY
>TRBJ1-1|.|TRBV11-2
ASSLSAGLLAGRSEAF
>TRBJ1-1|.|TRBV29-1
SVSNTEAF
>TRBJ2-2|.|TRBV19
ASRRTAGSAGELF
>TRBJ1-2|TRBD1|TRBV9
ASSLNRQGGKGYT
>TRBJ2-2|TRBD2|TRBV18
ASSPRLAGVSGELF
>TRBJ1-1|TRBD1|TRBV29-1
SAGSDREDTEAF
>TRBJ1-1|TRBD1|TRBV5-4
ASSSGQGALFTTEAF
>TRBJ2-1|.|TRBV20-1
SAGVHNEQF
>TRBJ2-5|TRBD2|TRBV7-3
ASSQIAGRGETQY
>TRBJ1-4|TRBD1|TRBV2
ASRGQGANEKLF
>TRBJ1-5|.|TRBV6-2/TRBV6-3
ASSYFAGRGNSNQPQH
>TRBJ1-2|.|TRBV6-5
ASSPSTGTNYGYT
>TRBJ2-7|TRBD2|TRBV27
ASSLSPSGRATTYEQY
>TRBJ1-2|TRBD1|TRBV6-2/TRBV6-3
ASSSAEGRGRYYGYT
>TRBJ1-2|TRBD1|TRBV10-3
AISETRDRGLGYT
>TRBJ2-7|.|TRBV27
ASSLLGGEQY
>TRBJ2-1|.|TRBV12-5
ASGLVLGAGHLSSYNEQF
>TRBJ1-4|.|TRBV12-1
ASSLGQGSSNEKLF
>TRBJ2-1|TRBD2|TRBV29-1
SVDRAGGRNEQF
>TRBJ2-7|TRBD1|TRBV24-1
ATSDSGTGVNEQY
>TRBJ2-1|TRBD2|TRBV2
ASSDLAGSHNEQF
>TRBJ2-1|.|TRBV14
ASSLLTVAGQSNEQF
>TRBJ2-7|TRBD1|TRBV7-2
ASSRETGVFYEQY
>TRBJ1-1|TRBD1|TRBV7-8
ASSLAQGGNTEAF
>TRBJ2-5|.|TRBV11-2
ATTLGETQY
>TRBJ2-5|.|TRBV7-2
ASSPTNQETQY
>TRBJ1-1|.|TRBV3-1/TRBV3-2
ASSHRAMNTEAF
>TRBJ1-2|.|TRBV6-5
ASRPGQLTYGYT
>TRBJ2-1|TRBD2|TRBV28
ATRAGGPYNEQF
>TRBJ2-7|TRBD2|TRBV5-1
ASTLRTSGNSYEQY
>TRBJ1-2|.|TRBV3-1/TRBV3-2
ASSQDLETDYGYT
>TRBJ1-1|TRBD1|TRBV2
ASRSTGGAEAEAF
>TRBJ2-1|.|TRBV18
ASSPAGGIEEQF
>TRBJ2-1|.|TRBV2
ASSASGDAARRIEQF
>TRBJ1-3|.|TRBV18
ASSPYQVQLSSGNTIY
>TRBJ1-1|TRBD1|TRBV25-1
ASSLTTGALEAF
>TRBJ2-3|TRBD2|TRBV7-2
ASSVSGSATDTQY
>TRBJ1-6|.|TRBV9
ASSVVGGGSPLH
>TRBJ2-2|TRBD2|TRBV7-3
ASSLRGGNTGELF
>TRBJ1-1|TRBD1|TRBV11-2
ASSLEAGGVSKAF
>TRBJ1-1|TRBD1|TRBV7-2
ASSWRTGVNTEAF
>TRBJ1-5|.|TRBV28
ASSLHRRINQPQH
>TRBJ1-5|.|TRBV4-1
ASSLGRSYNQPQH
>TRBJ1-5|.|TRBV5-1
ASSLRPGGRQPQH